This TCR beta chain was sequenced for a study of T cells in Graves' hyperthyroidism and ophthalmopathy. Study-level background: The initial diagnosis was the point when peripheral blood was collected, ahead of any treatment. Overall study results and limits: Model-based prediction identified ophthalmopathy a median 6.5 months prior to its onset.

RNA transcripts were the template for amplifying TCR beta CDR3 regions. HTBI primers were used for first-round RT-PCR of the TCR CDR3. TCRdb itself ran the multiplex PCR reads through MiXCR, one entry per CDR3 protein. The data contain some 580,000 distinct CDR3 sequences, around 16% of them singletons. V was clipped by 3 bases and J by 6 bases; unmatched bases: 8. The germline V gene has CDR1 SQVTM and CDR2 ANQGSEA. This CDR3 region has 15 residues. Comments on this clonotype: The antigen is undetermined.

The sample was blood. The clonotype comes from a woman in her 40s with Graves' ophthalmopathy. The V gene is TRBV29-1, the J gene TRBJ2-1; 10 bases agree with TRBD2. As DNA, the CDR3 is TGCAGCGTTGAGTGGATAGCGGGAGGAGGCAATGAGCAGTTCTTC. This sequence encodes CSVEWIAGGGNEQFF.